This T cell receptor beta chain came from a study of blood T cell repertoires in COVID-19. On the study more broadly: Italy, Spain and the United States were the sources of the convalescent and acute COVID-19 samples. From T cells, B-cell-depleted T cells, or PBMCs came the material, which was cDNA or gDNA.

Original data processing: Amplification of reference gene primers was used by the study to estimate nucleated cell counts. Sequencing was performed with immunoSEQ multiplex PCR; in TCRdb, only in-frame clones are kept and a portion is missing. For V, J and clone size, that table is used; D and trimming come from the DNA. The sample shows some 270,000 clones, less than 90% of them seen only once. Trimming took 0 bases from V and 4 from J, leaving 11 bases between them. The CDR3 length is 15 residues. Germline loops: CDR1 MNHEY, CDR2 SVGEGT. The TCR comes from a woman aged 40 to 55 who had recovered from COVID-19. The specimen was peripheral blood. V usage is TRBV6-2 or TRBV6-3 and J usage is TRBJ2-3, with TRBD1 as a possible D gene (5 bases). CDR3 amino acids: CASSYSKGRADTQYF. CDR3 DNA: TGTGCCAGCAGTTACTCGAAAGGCAGGGCAGATACGCAGTATTTT.